This T cell receptor beta chain was obtained from a study of OX40 agonist ivuxolimab in advanced cancers. Regarding this clone: Its antigen is still unknown.

Study findings and constraints: The CD4+ and CD8+ T cells in the blood had expanded clonally by week 6 at 0.1 to 3.0 mg/kg.

V dropped 4 bases and J dropped 4 bases, with 25 bases sitting between them. Germline CDR1 and CDR2: MRHNA and SNTAGT. CDR3 size: 18 residues. The repertoire was sequenced with immunoSEQ multiplex PCR; TCRdb's copy has only in-frame clones and lacks some. The top ten hold 16% of the sample, which has fewer than 70,000 clones, about nine tenths seen once. This sequence joins TRBV6-4 and TRBJ1-1; tentatively, D is TRBD1 (5 bases). This sample comprised CD4+ or CD8+ T cells sorted from blood, obtained in a trial of the OX40 agonist ivuxolimab. The origin of this receptor is an adult with an advanced solid tumor such as melanoma, head and neck, liver or kidney cancer. In DNA, the CDR3 is TGTGCCAGCAGTGTTAACCCAATAACAGGTTCGGAGGGCACTGAAGCTTTCTTT. This translates into CASSVNPITGSEGTEAFF.